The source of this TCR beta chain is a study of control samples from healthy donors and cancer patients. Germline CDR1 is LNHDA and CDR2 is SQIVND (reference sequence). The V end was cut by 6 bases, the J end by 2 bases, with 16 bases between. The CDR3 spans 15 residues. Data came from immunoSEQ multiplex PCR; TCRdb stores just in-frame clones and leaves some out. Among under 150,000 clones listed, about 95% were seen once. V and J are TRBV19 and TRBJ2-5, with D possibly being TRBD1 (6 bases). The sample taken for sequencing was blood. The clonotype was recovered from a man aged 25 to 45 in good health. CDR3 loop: CASRPGTLVQETQYF. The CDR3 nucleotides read TGTGCCAGTAGGCCCGGGACACTGGTTCAAGAGACCCAGTACTTC.